This TCR beta chain appears in the sequencing data of a study of response to subunit inactivated influenza vaccine. Regarding the study as a whole: Each seasonal influenza vaccination, the authors suggested, recruits few new T cells.

Via MiXCR, TCRdb re-called the RT-PCR reads, giving one row per CDR3 protein. The sample contains roughly 760,000 distinct CDR3 sequences, over 20% of which appear only once. Concerning this clonotype itself: The antigen is not known.

The CDR3 runs to 15 residues. V lost 5 bases, J lost 7 bases, and 10 bases stayed unmatched. Germline lookup yields CDR1 DFQATT and CDR2 SNEGSKA (reference sequence). Sequenced here: PBMCs from blood, sampled about 5 days after vaccination. The chain joins TRBV20-1 to TRBJ2-1; 11 positions agree with TRBD2. This sequence originates from a man in his fifties who received an inactivated influenza vaccine. CDR3 loop: CSARDSGRGLNEQFF. CDR3 nucleotide sequence: TGCAGTGCTCGGGATAGCGGGAGGGGATTGAATGAGCAGTTCTTC.